This T cell receptor beta chain was recorded in a study of cytomegalovirus exposure and HLA in healthy donors. Study observations and caveats: Three chains linked to CMV were shown in vitro to be specific for CMV antigens. No immune exposure information besides CMV serostatus was available. Fewer N-insertions than the 666-donor mean were reportedly shown by an Asian-associated ancestry cluster in a later analysis.

The PCR had 60 Vbeta and 13 Jbeta primers. Repertoires were generated with immunoSEQ multiplex PCR, while TCRdb's copy carries only in-frame clones and drops some. In the table there are about 170,000 clones, around 78% of which are singletons. The CDR3 sequence is 14 residues long. V dropped 5 bases and J dropped 1 base, with 13 bases sitting between them. Germline CDR1 SGHDT, CDR2 YYEEEE. For this clone: Its antigen is undetermined.

The receptor was isolated from a woman aged 50 to 60 in good health and CMV-seropositive. This chain joins TRBV5-6 and TRBJ2-7; D is perhaps TRBD1 (5 bases). Sequenced sample: PBMCs. The CDR3 nucleotides are TGTGCCAGCAGTCTCCAGGGTCCATCCTACGAGCAGTACTTC. Encoded protein: CASSLQGPSYEQYF.